This entry lists 4 T cell receptor beta chains sequenced from one sample in a study of early T cells in non-severe SARS-CoV-2 infection. A single record per CDR3 protein comes from TCRdb applying MiXCR to the 5' RACE reads. Of approximately 84,000 distinct CDR3 sequences detected, around 13% appear once; the ten largest clones hold approximately 5.7%. The specimen was whole blood. All receptors derive from an adult who was a healthcare worker with PCR-confirmed SARS-CoV-2 infection or an uninfected control (not recorded which).

Here the CDR3 DNA reads TGTGCCAGCAGTCCAGGGACGGTTAACTCTGGAAACACCATATATTTT. Translated, it gives CASSPGTVNSGNTIYF. The chain combines TRBV6-6 with TRBJ1-3; tentatively, D is TRBD1 (5 bases). Germline assignment: CDR1 MNHNY and CDR2 SVGAGI (reference sequence). V was pared by 5 bases and J by 0 bases, with 14 bases between. There are 16 residues in the CDR3.

This clonotype was counted at least ten times. V is TRBV5-6 and J is TRBJ1-4; D is unresolved. Trimming removed 5 bases from V and 8 bases from J, with 10 bases in between. Germline V CDR1 and CDR2: SGHDT, YYEEEE. The CDR3 has 12 residues. CDR3 region: CASSSTWEKLFF. In DNA, the CDR3 is TGTGCCAGCAGTTCGACTTGGGAAAAACTGTTTTTT.

This clonotype was picked up a small number of times. The chain is built from TRBV7-9 and TRBJ2-3; a weak D match, TRBD1 (6 bases). The V and J ends lost 5 bases and 2 bases respectively, with 8 bases between them. The CDR3 totals 13 residues. CDR1 and CDR2 from the germline V gene are SEHNR and FQNEAQ (reference sequence). CDR3 DNA sequence: TGTGCCAGCAGCCGGACAGACACAGATACGCAGTATTTT. It codes for CASSRTDTDTQYF.

This clonotype was found a few times. The chain carries TRBV6-2 or TRBV6-3 and TRBJ1-1; the D gene is possibly TRBD1 (6 bases). Germline loops: CDR1 MNHEY, CDR2 SVGEGT. Trimming took off 2 bases at V and 4 bases at J, with 11 bases between the two ends. The CDR3 runs to 14 residues. The CDR3 nucleotides read TGTGCCAGCAGTTACGCCGGGACACTCACTGAAGCTTTCTTT. Translation gives CASSYAGTLTEAFF.